This T cell receptor (beta chain) came from a study of PD-1 blockade in mismatch repair-deficient tumors. The CDR3 loop spans 16 amino acids. Germline CDR1 is LGHNA and CDR2 is YNFKEQ. The ends lost 5 bases at V and 4 bases at J; junction bases unmatched: 10. Only in-frame clones appear in the TCRdb table, and some are missing; sequencing was by immunoSEQ multiplex PCR. Among over 100,000 clones listed, about 80% were seen once. Three pembrolizumab responders had their TCRs sequenced. The clonotype was recovered from an adult with mismatch repair-deficient cancer. Here the sequenced sample was peripheral blood, taken approximately 14 months after starting pembrolizumab. This chain links TRBV4-2 with TRBJ2-2; 7 bases are shared with TRBD2. CDR3 sequence reads: CASSFHRDYSTGELFF. CDR3 nucleotides: TGTGCCAGCAGCTTCCACCGGGACTATAGCACCGGGGAGCTGTTTTTT.